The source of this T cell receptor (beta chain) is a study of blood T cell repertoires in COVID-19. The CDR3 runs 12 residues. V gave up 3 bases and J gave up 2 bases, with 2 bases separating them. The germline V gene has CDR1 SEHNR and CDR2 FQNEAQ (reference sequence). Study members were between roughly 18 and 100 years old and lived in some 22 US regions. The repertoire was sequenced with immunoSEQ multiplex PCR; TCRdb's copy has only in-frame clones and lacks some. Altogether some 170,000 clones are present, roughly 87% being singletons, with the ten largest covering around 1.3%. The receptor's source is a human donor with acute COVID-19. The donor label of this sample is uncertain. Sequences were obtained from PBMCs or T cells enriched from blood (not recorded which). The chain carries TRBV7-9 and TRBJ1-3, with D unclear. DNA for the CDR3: TGTGCCAGCAGCTTTACTGGAAACACCATATATTTT. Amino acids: CASSFTGNTIYF.